This is a list of T cell receptor beta chains from one sample in a study of human T cells and chemical hapten exposure. A single record per CDR3 protein comes from TCRdb applying MiXCR to the RACE reads. The table records some 380,000 distinct CDR3 sequences, more than 4.5% of them present only once. Sample: whole blood, taken in connection with sensitization to the hapten diphenylcyclopropenone (DPC). Receptor source: a woman between 50 and 59 years old with alopecia areata. Some clones in this sample may be carry-over from other donors' samples. Each CDR3 is given with its conserved first and last residue.

j_call v_call cdr3_aa
TRBJ2-3 TRBV27 CASTSSGSSTDTQYF
TRBJ1-1 TRBV10-3 CAISGTGDTEAFF
TRBJ2-7 TRBV25-1 CASSESRTGTSYEQYF
TRBJ1-2 TRBV20-1 CSARFSAYGYTF
TRBJ2-4 TRBV21-1 CASSKAGRFVAKNIQYF
TRBJ2-2 TRBV2 CASTRNTGELFF
TRBJ1-1 TRBV4-1 CASSQGQGGTEAFF
TRBJ2-1 TRBV2 CASSEASGRSLFF
TRBJ2-3 TRBV10-3 CAISESNPPRDTQYF
TRBJ2-7 TRBV5-5 CASSLATGSYEQYF
TRBJ2-6 TRBV20-1 CSASAVYGQARSSGANVLTF
TRBJ2-1 TRBV29-1 CSVEPGLAVYNEQFF
TRBJ1-5 TRBV19 CASSHGGSSNQPQHF
TRBJ1-2 TRBV5-1 CASSLASDTAYGYTF
TRBJ2-7 TRBV27 CASAYGQGYYEQYF
TRBJ2-3 TRBV11-3 CASSPTVAADTQYF
TRBJ2-7 TRBV12-3/TRBV12-4 CASRGLFPSYEQYF
TRBJ2-1 TRBV24-1 CATSDPSGQTYNEQFF
TRBJ1-5 TRBV7-2 CASSRALFGNQPQHF
TRBJ1-1 TRBV18 CASSPLSNTEAFF
TRBJ1-2 TRBV7-2 CASSLKAGNYGYTF
TRBJ2-5 TRBV28 CASSPLGRLQETQYF
TRBJ1-4 TRBV5-1 CASSGQGAGEKLFF
TRBJ1-5 TRBV6-2/TRBV6-3 CASRLGQSSNQPQHF
TRBJ2-3 TRBV20-1 CSARPDERQGTQYF
TRBJ2-3 TRBV7-2 CASRFGRDSSTDTQYF
TRBJ2-1 TRBV7-6 CASSPPVSGYNEQFF
TRBJ1-5 TRBV6-5 CASSPTYRGMNQPQHF
TRBJ2-1 TRBV4-1 CASRQTGASYNEQFF
TRBJ1-1 TRBV29-1 CSVGGLMNTEAFF
TRBJ1-5 TRBV4-3 CASSPTSNSNQPQHF
TRBJ2-5 TRBV7-8 CASSFGGAETQYF
TRBJ1-1 TRBV20-1 CSARTGGNTEAFF
TRBJ1-1 TRBV28 CASSSYLQGLGTEAFF
TRBJ1-1 TRBV30 CAWSVGAGDTEAFF
TRBJ1-2 TRBV29-1 CSAQDREYGYTF
TRBJ2-1 TRBV4-1 CASSRRGGTNYDEQFF
TRBJ2-1 TRBV9 CASSASPAGGRFF
TRBJ2-7 TRBV9 CASGREGLHEQYF
TRBJ1-4 TRBV28 CASTQGLTDNEKLFF
TRBJ1-3 TRBV12-3/TRBV12-4 CASNKDRMPGNTIYF
TRBJ2-1 TRBV7-8 CASSWGEVYNEQFF
TRBJ2-5 TRBV6-5 CASSSIRDSKGTQYF
TRBJ1-4 TRBV5-1 CASSLSPDGIERLFF
TRBJ1-5 TRBV19 CASSIDGVHQPQHF
TRBJ1-2 TRBV9 CASSVGNSNYGYTF
TRBJ2-3 TRBV6-1 CASSEEQDRVGDTQYF
TRBJ2-7 TRBV12-3/TRBV12-4 CASSPPGSDEQYF
TRBJ2-3 TRBV4-2 CANSQEWAGGQDTQYF
TRBJ1-5 TRBV20-1 CSARESAKGPQHF
TRBJ1-4 TRBV5-1 CASSRRGEATNEKLFF
TRBJ1-1 TRBV5-1 CASSQGRGVSEAFF
TRBJ1-5 TRBV6-4 CASRQGSGVGPQHF
TRBJ2-7 TRBV6-1 CAITSGTGLPEQYF
TRBJ1-1 TRBV5-1 CASSWTGSNTEAFF